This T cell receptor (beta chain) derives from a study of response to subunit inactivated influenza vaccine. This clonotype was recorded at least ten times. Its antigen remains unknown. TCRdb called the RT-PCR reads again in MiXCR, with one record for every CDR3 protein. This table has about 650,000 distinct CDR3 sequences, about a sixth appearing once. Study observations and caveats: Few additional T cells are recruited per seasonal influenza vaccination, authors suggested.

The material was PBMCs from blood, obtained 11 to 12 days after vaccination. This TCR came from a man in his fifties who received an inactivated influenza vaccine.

CDR3 coding DNA: TGCGCCAGCAGCCTGGGGGCGAGCACAGATACGCAGTATTTT. It codes for CASSLGASTDTQYF. This chain uses TRBV5-1 with TRBJ2-3; possibly TRBD1 for D (6 bases). V dropped 4 bases and J dropped 0 bases, with 9 bases sitting between them. The CDR3 runs to 14 residues. Germline values: CDR1 SGHRS, CDR2 YFSETQ.